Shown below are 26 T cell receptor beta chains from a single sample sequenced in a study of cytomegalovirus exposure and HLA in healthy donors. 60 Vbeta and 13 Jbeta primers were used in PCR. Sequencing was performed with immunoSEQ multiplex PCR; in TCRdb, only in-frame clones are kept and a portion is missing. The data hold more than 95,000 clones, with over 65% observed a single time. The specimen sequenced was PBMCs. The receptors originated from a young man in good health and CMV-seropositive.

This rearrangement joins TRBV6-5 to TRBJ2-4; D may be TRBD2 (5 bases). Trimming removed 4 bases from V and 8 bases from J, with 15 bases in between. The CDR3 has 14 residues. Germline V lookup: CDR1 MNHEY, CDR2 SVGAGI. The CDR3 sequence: CASSSPRVGHIQYF. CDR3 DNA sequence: TGTGCCAGCAGTTCCCCGAGGGTGGGCCACATTCAGTACTTC.

In DNA form, the CDR3 reads TGTGCCAGCAGAGCTTACGTTTGGACTAGCAGCTATGAGCAGTTCTTC. Translation gives CASRAYVWTSSYEQFF. The rearrangement uses TRBV11-2 and TRBJ2-1; 8 bases fit TRBD2. This CDR3 contains 16 residues. CDR1 SGHAT and CDR2 FQNNGV come from the germline V gene. The V segment lost 6 bases and the J segment 8 bases; nucleotides outside the gene matches: 15.

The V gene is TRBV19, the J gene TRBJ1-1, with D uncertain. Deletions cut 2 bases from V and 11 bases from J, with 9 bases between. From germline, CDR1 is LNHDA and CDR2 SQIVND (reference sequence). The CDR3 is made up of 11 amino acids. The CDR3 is CASSISGGAFF. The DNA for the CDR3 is TGTGCCAGTAGTATATCGGGTGGGGCTTTCTTT.

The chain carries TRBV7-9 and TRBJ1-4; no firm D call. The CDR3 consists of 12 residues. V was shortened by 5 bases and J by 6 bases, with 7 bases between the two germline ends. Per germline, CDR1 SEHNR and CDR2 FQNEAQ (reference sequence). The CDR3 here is CASSPMDEKLFF. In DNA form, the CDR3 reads TGTGCCAGCAGCCCTATGGATGAAAAACTGTTTTTT. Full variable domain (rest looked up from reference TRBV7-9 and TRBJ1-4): DTGVSQNPRHKITKRGQNVTFRCDPISEHNRLYWYRQTLGQGPEFLTYFQNEAQLEKSRLLSDRFSAERPKGSFSTLEIQRTEQGDSAMYLCASSPMDEKLFFGSGTQLSVL.

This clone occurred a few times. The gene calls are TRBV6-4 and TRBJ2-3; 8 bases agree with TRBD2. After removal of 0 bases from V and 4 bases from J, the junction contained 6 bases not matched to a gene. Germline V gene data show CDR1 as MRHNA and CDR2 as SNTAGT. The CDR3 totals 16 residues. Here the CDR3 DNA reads TGTGCCAGCAGTGACTCCTTCGGGGGGGGCGCAGATACGCAGTATTTT. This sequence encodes CASSDSFGGGADTQYF.

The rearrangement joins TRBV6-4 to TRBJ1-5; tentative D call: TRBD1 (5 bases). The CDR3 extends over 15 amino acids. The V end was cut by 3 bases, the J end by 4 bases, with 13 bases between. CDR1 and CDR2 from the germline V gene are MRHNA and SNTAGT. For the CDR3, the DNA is TGTGCCAGCAGTGATAGACAGTGTATTAATCAGCCCCAGCATTTT. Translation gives CASSDRQCINQPQHF.

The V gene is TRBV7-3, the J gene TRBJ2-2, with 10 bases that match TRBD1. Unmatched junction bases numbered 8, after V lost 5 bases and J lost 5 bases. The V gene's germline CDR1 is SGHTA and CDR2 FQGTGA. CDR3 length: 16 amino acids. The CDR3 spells CASSQWTGGDTGELFF. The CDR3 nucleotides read TGTGCCAGCAGCCAATGGACAGGGGGAGATACCGGGGAGCTGTTTTTT.

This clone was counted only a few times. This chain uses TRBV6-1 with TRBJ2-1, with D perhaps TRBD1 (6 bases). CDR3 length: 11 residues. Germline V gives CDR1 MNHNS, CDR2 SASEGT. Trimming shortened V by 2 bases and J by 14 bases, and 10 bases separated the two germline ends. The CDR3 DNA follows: TGTGCCAGCAGTGAAACAGGGAAGAAGTTCTTC. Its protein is CASSETGKKFF.

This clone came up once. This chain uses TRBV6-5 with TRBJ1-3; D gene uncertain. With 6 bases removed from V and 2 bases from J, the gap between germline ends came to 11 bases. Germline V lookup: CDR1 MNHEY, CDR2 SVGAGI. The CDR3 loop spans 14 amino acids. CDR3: CASRSPRAGNTIYF. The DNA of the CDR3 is TGTGCCAGCAGATCCCCAAGAGCTGGAAACACCATATATTTT.

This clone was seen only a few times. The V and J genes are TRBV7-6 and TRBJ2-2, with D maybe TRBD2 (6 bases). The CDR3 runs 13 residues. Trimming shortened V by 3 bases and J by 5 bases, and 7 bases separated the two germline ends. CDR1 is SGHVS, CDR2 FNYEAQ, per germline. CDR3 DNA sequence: TGTGCCAGCAGCTTGGGGGGTACCGGGGAGCTGTTTTTT. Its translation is CASSLGGTGELFF.

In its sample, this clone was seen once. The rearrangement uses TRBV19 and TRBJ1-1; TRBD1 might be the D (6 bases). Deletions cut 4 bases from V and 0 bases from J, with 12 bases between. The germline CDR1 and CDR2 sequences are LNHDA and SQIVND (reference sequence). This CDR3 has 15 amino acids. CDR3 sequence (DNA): TGTGCCAGTAGTACCACTGACAGGCTGAACACTGAAGCTTTCTTT. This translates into CASSTTDRLNTEAFF. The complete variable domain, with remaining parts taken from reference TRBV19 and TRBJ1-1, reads DGGITQSPKYLFRKEGQNVTLSCEQNLNHDAMYWYRQDPGQGLRLIYYSQIVNDFQKGDIAEGYSVSREKKESFPLTVTSAQKNPTAFYLCASSTTDRLNTEAFFGQGTRLTVV.

The CDR3 here is CASSEAGHPPWETQYF. The CDR3 nucleotides read TGTGCCAGCAGTGAAGCCGGACACCCGCCCTGGGAGACCCAGTACTTC. The V gene is TRBV2, the J gene TRBJ2-5; a possible D gene is TRBD1 (5 bases). Germline CDR1 SNHLY, CDR2 FYNNEI. The length of the CDR3 is 16 residues. Between the trimmed V and J ends, which lost 0 bases and 5 bases, there was a span of 16 bases. The full variable domain, with the rest looked up from reference TRBV2 and TRBJ2-5, is EPEVTQTPSHQVTQMGQEVILRCVPISNHLYFYWYRQILGQKVEFLVSFYNNEISEKSEIFDDQFSVERPDGSNFTLKIRSTKLEDSAMYFCASSEAGHPPWETQYFGPGTRLLVL.

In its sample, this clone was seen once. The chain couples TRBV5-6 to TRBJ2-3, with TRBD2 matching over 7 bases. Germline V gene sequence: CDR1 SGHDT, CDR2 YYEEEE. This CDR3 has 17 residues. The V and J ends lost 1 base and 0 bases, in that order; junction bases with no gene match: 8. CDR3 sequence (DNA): TGTGCCAGCAGCTTGAAATGGAGCGGGGCTAGCACAGATACGCAGTATTTT. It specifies CASSLKWSGASTDTQYF.

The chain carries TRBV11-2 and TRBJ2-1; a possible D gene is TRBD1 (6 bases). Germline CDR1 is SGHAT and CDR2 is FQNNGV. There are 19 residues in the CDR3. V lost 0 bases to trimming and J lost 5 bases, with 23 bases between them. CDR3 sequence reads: CASSLDYPPPQGLDNEQFF. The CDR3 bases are TGTGCCAGCAGCTTAGATTATCCCCCCCCGCAGGGGCTCGACAATGAGCAGTTCTTC. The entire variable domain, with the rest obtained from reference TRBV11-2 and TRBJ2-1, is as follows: EAGVAQSPRYKIIEKRQSVAFWCNPISGHATLYWYQQILGQGPKLLIQFQNNGVVDDSQLPKDRFSAERLKGVDSTLKIQPAKLEDSAVYLCASSLDYPPPQGLDNEQFFGPGTRLTVL.

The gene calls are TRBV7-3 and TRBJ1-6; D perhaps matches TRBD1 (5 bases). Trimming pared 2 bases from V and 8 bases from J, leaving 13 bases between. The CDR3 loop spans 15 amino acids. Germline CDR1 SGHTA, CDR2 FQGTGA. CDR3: CASSLGSGIHSPLHF. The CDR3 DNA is TGTGCCAGCAGCTTAGGGTCAGGGATCCATTCACCCCTCCACTTT.

In DNA form, the CDR3 reads TGTGCCAGCAGGCAGGCCCTCAATCAGCCCCAGCATTTT. It encodes CASRQALNQPQHF. The V gene is TRBV6-5, the J gene TRBJ1-5; D is ambiguous. Trimming pared 6 bases from V and 3 bases from J, leaving 9 bases between. The CDR3 length is 13 residues. Germline lookup yields CDR1 MNHEY and CDR2 SVGAGI.

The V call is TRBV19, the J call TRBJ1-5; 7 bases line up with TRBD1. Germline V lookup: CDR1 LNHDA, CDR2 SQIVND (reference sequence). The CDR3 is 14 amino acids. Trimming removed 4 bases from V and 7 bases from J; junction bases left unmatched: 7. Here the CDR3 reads CASSTDRVRQPQHF. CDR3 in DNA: TGTGCCAGTAGTACCGACAGGGTAAGGCAGCCCCAGCATTTT.

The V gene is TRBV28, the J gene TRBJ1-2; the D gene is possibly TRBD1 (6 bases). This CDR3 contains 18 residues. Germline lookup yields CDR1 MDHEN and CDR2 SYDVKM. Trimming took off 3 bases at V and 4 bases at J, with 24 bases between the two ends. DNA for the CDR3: TGTGCCAGCAGTTTTACGAAGTCCAGGACAGCCTTTACCTATGGCTACACCTTC. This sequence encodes CASSFTKSRTAFTYGYTF.

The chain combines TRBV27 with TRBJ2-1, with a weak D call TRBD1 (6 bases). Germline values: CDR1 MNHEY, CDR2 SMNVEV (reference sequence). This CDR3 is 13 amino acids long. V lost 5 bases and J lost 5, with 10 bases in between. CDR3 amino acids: CASSDGQHNEQFF. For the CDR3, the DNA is TGTGCCAGCAGTGACGGACAGCACAATGAGCAGTTCTTC.

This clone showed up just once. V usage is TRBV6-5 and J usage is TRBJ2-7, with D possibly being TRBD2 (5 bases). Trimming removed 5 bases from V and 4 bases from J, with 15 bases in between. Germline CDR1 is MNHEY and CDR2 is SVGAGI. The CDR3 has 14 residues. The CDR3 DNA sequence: TGTGCCAGCAGTCCTCGAGTTACTAGGTACGAGCAGTACTTC. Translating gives CASSPRVTRYEQYF.

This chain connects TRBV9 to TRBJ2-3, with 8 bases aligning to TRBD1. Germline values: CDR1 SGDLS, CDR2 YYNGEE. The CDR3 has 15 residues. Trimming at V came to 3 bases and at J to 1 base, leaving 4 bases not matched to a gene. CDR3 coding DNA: TGTGCCAGCAGCGCAGGGGGCGCGGGCACAGATACGCAGTATTTT. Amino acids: CASSAGGAGTDTQYF.

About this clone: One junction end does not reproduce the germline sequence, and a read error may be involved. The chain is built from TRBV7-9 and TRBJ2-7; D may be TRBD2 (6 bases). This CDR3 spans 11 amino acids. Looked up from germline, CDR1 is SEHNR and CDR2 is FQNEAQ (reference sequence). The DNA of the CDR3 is TGTGCCAGCAGCCGGGCGGCGGGGCTAAACTTC. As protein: CASSRAAGLNF. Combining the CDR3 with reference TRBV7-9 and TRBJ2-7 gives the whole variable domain DTGVSQNPRHKITKRGQNVTFRCDPISEHNRLYWYRQTLGQGPEFLTYFQNEAQLEKSRLLSDRFSAERPKGSFSTLEIQRTEQGDSAMYLCASSRAAGLNFGPGTRLTVT.

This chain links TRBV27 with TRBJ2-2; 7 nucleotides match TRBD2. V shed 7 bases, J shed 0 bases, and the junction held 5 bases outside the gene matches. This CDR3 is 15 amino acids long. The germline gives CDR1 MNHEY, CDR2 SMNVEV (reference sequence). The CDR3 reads CASTGGGPNTGELFF. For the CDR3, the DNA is TGTGCCAGCACCGGCGGGGGTCCGAACACCGGGGAGCTGTTTTTT.

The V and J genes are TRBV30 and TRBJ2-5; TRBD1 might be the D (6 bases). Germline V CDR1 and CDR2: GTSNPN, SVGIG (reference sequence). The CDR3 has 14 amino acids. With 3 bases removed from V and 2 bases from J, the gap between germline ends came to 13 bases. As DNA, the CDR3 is TGTGCCTGGAGATTAGCTGGACAGCAAGAGACCCAGTACTTC. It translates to CAWRLAGQQETQYF.

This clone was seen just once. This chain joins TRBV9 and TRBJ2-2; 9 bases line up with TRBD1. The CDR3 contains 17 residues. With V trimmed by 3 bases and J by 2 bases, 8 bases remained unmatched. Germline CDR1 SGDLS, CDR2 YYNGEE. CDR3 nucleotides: TGTGCCAGCAGCGCCCGGACAGGGGACACTAACACCGGGGAGCTGTTTTTT. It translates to CASSARTGDTNTGELFF.

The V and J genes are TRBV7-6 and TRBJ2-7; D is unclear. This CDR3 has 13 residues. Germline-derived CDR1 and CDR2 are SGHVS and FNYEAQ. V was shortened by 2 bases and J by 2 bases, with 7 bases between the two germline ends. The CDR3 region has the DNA TGTGCCAGCAGCTTAAGCAGGACCTACGAGCAGTACTTC. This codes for CASSLSRTYEQYF.